This TCR beta chain derives from a study of CD8 T cells in Susac syndrome. CD8+ and CD4+ T cells were negatively isolated; TEMRA cells were FACS-enriched. It was with random hexamers that 0.5 to 1 ug RNA was reverse transcribed. One entry per CDR3 protein, called by TCRdb with MiXCR from the immunoSEQ multiplex PCR reads. The sample records approximately 110,000 distinct CDR3 sequences, about 95% being singletons. The CDR3 contains 13 residues. The V end lost 7 bases, the J end lost 0 bases, and 10 bases lay between the germline ends. Germline CDR1 is MNHNS and CDR2 is SASEGT. This sequence joins TRBV6-1 and TRBJ2-7; no clear D gene. Material for sequencing was CD4+ T cells from PBMCs. The sequence derives from a human donor in good health. CDR3 bases: TGTGCCAGCAAGGGTCTCAGCTCCTACGAGCAGTACTTC. Translating it yields CASKGLSSYEQYF.